A selection of T cell receptor beta chains follows, all from one sample in a study of CD8+ T cells in alopecia areata. The data were produced by immunoSEQ multiplex PCR, yet TCRdb's version contains in-frame clones alone and is incomplete. The sample records fewer than 250,000 clones, around 43% being singletons. The material was CD4+ T cells sorted from blood, obtained around week 36, from a patient treated with tofacitinib. The receptors derive from a human donor with alopecia areata. The CDR3 runs from the conserved cysteine through the conserved F or W. Each record gives: clone size, J gene, D gene, V gene, CDR3 DNA, CDR3 protein. A D gene is named only where the DNA matches it firmly. For some rows the clone size is stated as once, few or many, or as a class when expanded; others skip it.

NA,TRBJ2-7,TRBD2,TRBV27,TGTGCCAGCTTGGGGACTAGCGGGAGGTCCTACGAGCAGTACTTC,CASLGTSGRSYEQYF
few,TRBJ2-2,TRBD2,TRBV5-1,TGCGCCAGCAGCTTTCTAGCGGGAGTTGGGACCGGGGAGCTGTTTTTT,CASSFLAGVGTGELFF
NA,TRBJ2-5,NA,TRBV2,TGTGCCAGCAGTGTTCGCCAAGAGACCCAGTACTTC,CASSVRQETQYF
NA,TRBJ2-2,NA,TRBV15,TGTGCCACCAGCAGAGGTAGCGGAGGGGACGGGGAGCTGTTTTTT,CATSRGSGGDGELFF
few,TRBJ2-1,TRBD2,TRBV19,TGTGCCAGTAGTATCATACCGGGAGGGGTCGGAAATGAGCAGTTCTTC,CASSIIPGGVGNEQFF
NA,TRBJ2-7,NA,TRBV5-1,TGCGCCAGCAGCTGGGGCGAGGGGTCCTTTTCGTACGAGCAGTACTTC,CASSWGEGSFSYEQYF
few,TRBJ1-1,TRBD1,TRBV6-4,TGTGCCAGCAGTGACGGTGGACAGGGAAAGGCTTTCTTT,CASSDGGQGKAFF
NA,TRBJ1-5,NA,TRBV9,TGTGCCAGCAGCGTAGGTATCGGTAATCAGCCCCAGCATTTT,CASSVGIGNQPQHF
NA,TRBJ2-7,TRBD2,TRBV4-2,TGTGCCAGCAGCCAAGATTTCCTAGCGGGAGGTTACGAGCAGTACTTC,CASSQDFLAGGYEQYF
few,TRBJ2-5,TRBD1,TRBV6-1,TGTGCCACAAGGGACAGGGATGACCAGTACTTC,CATRDRDDQYF
few,TRBJ2-6,NA,TRBV4-3,TGCGCCAGCAGCCAAGATGACAACTCTGGGGCCAACGTCCTGACTTTC,CASSQDDNSGANVLTF
NA,TRBJ2-7,TRBD2,TRBV6-1,TGTGCCAGCAGTGAAGCCCTGACTAGCGGGAGTTCCTACGAGCAGTACTTC,CASSEALTSGSSYEQYF
NA,TRBJ2-2,NA,TRBV9,TGTGCCAGCAGCCCCCAGGGTGGCGCGCAGAACACCGGGGAGCTGTTTTTT,CASSPQGGAQNTGELFF
NA,TRBJ2-3,NA,TRBV30,TGTGCCTGGAGACGACCCTCAGATACGCAGTATTTT,CAWRRPSDTQYF
few,TRBJ2-5,TRBD2,TRBV29-1,TGCAGCGTTGAAATTGCTAGCGGGAAAGGACAAGAGACCCAGTACTTC,CSVEIASGKGQETQYF
few,TRBJ2-1,TRBD2,TRBV29-1,TGCAGCGTTGAAACTAGCGGGTATTACAATGAGCAGTTCTTC,CSVETSGYYNEQFF
NA,TRBJ2-2,NA,TRBV19,TGTGCCAGTAGTATTTTTCCCGGGGAGCTGTTTTTT,CASSIFPGELFF
NA,TRBJ1-5,NA,TRBV25-1,TGTGCCAGCAGTGCCTCGACAGGTCTTCAGCCCCAGCATTTT,CASSASTGLQPQHF
NA,TRBJ2-7,TRBD2,TRBV14,TGTGCCAGCAGCCAATTACGAGGACTAGCGGGAGGTAACTCCTACGAGCAGTACTTC,CASSQLRGLAGGNSYEQYF
NA,TRBJ2-5,NA,TRBV2,TGTGCCAGCGGCCGGGCAGAGACCCAGTACTTC,CASGRAETQYF
NA,TRBJ2-5,TRBD2,TRBV5-1,TGCGCCAGCAGCCCGGGACTAGCGGGAGTGATAGAGACCCAGTACTTC,CASSPGLAGVIETQYF
NA,TRBJ2-5,NA,TRBV4-1,TGCGCCAGCAGCCTCGCCAGGCAGGGAAAGGAGACCCAGTACTTC,CASSLARQGKETQYF
few,TRBJ1-5,NA,TRBV5-1,TGCGCCAGCAGCTTAACAACGGGGCAGCCCCAGCATTTT,CASSLTTGQPQHF
once,TRBJ1-4,NA,TRBV7-8,TGTGCCAGCAGCATCACAGGGAGTACTAATGAAAAACTGTTTTTT,CASSITGSTNEKLFF
NA,TRBJ1-1,TRBD1,TRBV29-1,TGCAGCTCCCGCCGGACAGGGGGTGCGAACACTGAAGCTTTCTTT,CSSRRTGGANTEAFF
NA,TRBJ2-3,NA,TRBV5-4,TGTGCCAGCAGCTGGGACTCGGGGGCAGATACGCAGTATTTT,CASSWDSGADTQYF